The present T cell receptor beta chain was sequenced within a study of T cell responses to AZD1222 COVID-19 vaccine. Study-wide results and caveats: Seropositive status at baseline applied to only 6 or 7 AZD1222 recipients. Unmutated variant regions are reportedly targeted by nearly half of spike-specific TCRs.

Measured with immunoSEQ multiplex PCR; TCRdb has only the in-frame clones, and not every one. The repertoire holds some 150,000 clones, with 90% to 95% as singletons. The CDR3 extends over 15 amino acids. Trimming at V came to 5 bases and at J to 2 bases, leaving 7 bases not matched to a gene. Germline V CDR1 and CDR2: MNHEY, SVGEGT. A remark on this clone: Its antigen is unidentified.

The clonotype comes from an adult in good health. The sample consisted of peripheral blood, taken on day 0 of AZD1222 vaccination. The V and J genes are TRBV6-2 or TRBV6-3 and TRBJ2-7; 9 nucleotides line up with TRBD1. The CDR3: CASSTADRGAYEQYF. CDR3 DNA sequence: TGTGCCAGCAGTACCGCTGACAGGGGGGCCTACGAGCAGTACTTC.